Presented here are 30 T cell receptor beta chains from one specimen sequenced in a study of OX40 agonist ivuxolimab in advanced cancers. Profiling relied on immunoSEQ multiplex PCR, and the TCRdb table lists in-frame clones only, not all of them. The sample gives 53,000 or so clones, 75% to 90% of which show up once; around 15% is in the top ten. Sequencing was performed on CD4+ or CD8+ T cells sorted from blood, taken in a trial of the OX40 agonist ivuxolimab. Receptors originate from an adult with an advanced solid tumor such as melanoma, head and neck, liver or kidney cancer.

This clone was detected once. This chain links TRBV19 with TRBJ1-3; no reliable D call. The CDR3 runs to 14 residues. Trimming shortened V by 7 bases and J by 0 bases, and 10 bases separated the two germline ends. Germline CDR1 and CDR2: LNHDA and SQIVND (reference sequence). The CDR3 here is CASIGQSSGNTIYF. For the CDR3, the DNA is TGTGCCAGTATTGGGCAGAGCTCTGGAAACACCATATATTTT.

The chain has TRBV7-9 and TRBJ2-2, with D possibly being TRBD1 or TRBD2 (5 bases each). V was shortened by 7 bases and J by 2 bases, with 14 bases between the two germline ends. The CDR3 is 15 residues long. The V gene's germline CDR1 is SEHNR and CDR2 FQNEAQ (reference sequence). The CDR3 DNA reads as TGTGCCAGCACCCCTGGGACGGAAAACACCGGGGAGCTGTTTTTT. Protein product: CASTPGTENTGELFF.

This clone came up a few times. This chain connects TRBV18 to TRBJ2-4; tentatively, D is TRBD1 or TRBD2 (6 bases each). Trimming stripped 3 bases from V and 1 base from J, with 16 bases between. Germline CDR1 KGHSH, CDR2 LQKENI. This CDR3 is built from 17 residues. CDR3 amino acids: CASSPQLGGRAKNIQYF. The CDR3 nucleotides read TGTGCCAGCTCACCGCAATTAGGGGGGCGGGCCAAAAACATTCAGTACTTC.

The chain links TRBV15 to TRBJ2-2; 15 bases align to TRBD2. The CDR3 sequence is 18 residues long. Trimming removed 5 bases from V and 2 bases from J; junction bases left unmatched: 6. Germline CDR1 and CDR2: LNHNV and YYDKDF (reference sequence). In DNA, the CDR3 is TGTGCCACCAGCGGACCGGGACTAGCGGGAGGTAACACCGGGGAGCTGTTTTTT. It translates to CATSGPGLAGGNTGELFF.

The chain is built from TRBV27 and TRBJ2-1; 8 positions agree with TRBD1. The trim removed 7 bases at V and 9 bases at J, leaving 8 bases unmatched. The CDR3 is 13 amino acids. Germline-derived CDR1 and CDR2 are MNHEY and SMNVEV (reference sequence). The CDR3 coding sequence is TGTGCCAGCACCACAGGGGGGCGCGGTGAGCAGTTCTTC. Translation gives CASTTGGRGEQFF.

The chain couples TRBV4-2 to TRBJ2-1; TRBD2 aligns across 7 bases. J gave up 1 base and V 4 bases, and 10 bases lay outside the gene matches. The CDR3 runs 17 residues. Germline V gene sequence: CDR1 LGHNA, CDR2 YNFKEQ. The CDR3 DNA sequence: TGTGCCAGCAGCCCCGACGGGGGGTTCCTTTCCTACAATGAGCAGTTCTTC. The encoded protein is CASSPDGGFLSYNEQFF.

This chain uses TRBV7-9 with TRBJ1-4; D unclear. V lost 7 bases and J 0 bases, leaving 15 bases between the germline ends. Germline-derived CDR1 and CDR2 are SEHNR and FQNEAQ (reference sequence). The CDR3 runs to 16 residues. CDR3 amino acids: CASTHGRPTTNEKLFF. The CDR3 nucleotides are TGTGCCAGCACCCACGGGAGGCCGACAACTAATGAAAAACTGTTTTTT. Based on the CDR3 plus reference TRBV7-9 and TRBJ1-4, the full variable domain is DTGVSQNPRHKITKRGQNVTFRCDPISEHNRLYWYRQTLGQGPEFLTYFQNEAQLEKSRLLSDRFSAERPKGSFSTLEIQRTEQGDSAMYLCASTHGRPTTNEKLFFGSGTQLSVL.

The J gene is TRBJ2-7, the V gene TRBV6-6, with TRBD1 matching 8 bases. Germline V gene lookup returns CDR1 MNHNY and CDR2 SVGAGI (reference sequence). This CDR3 comprises 15 residues. Germline trimming cut 4 bases from V and 0 bases from J; bases unmatched to any gene: 5. The CDR3 coding sequence is TGTGCCAGCAGTTCCCCCGGACAGGGCTCCTACGAGCAGTACTTC. This encodes CASSSPGQGSYEQYF.

The gene calls are TRBV7-6 and TRBJ1-1; 7 bases map to TRBD1. Per the germline V gene, CDR1 is SGHVS and CDR2 is FNYEAQ. The CDR3 totals 18 residues. Trimming took 1 base from V and 1 from J; bases not matched to a gene: 12. The DNA of the CDR3 is TGTGCCAGCAGCTTAGGCCCCGATGGGACAGTCAAGAACACTGAAGCTTTCTTT. Translated, it gives CASSLGPDGTVKNTEAFF.

This clone was found once. The gene calls are TRBV28 and TRBJ1-2; D is unclear. CDR1 and CDR2 from the germline V gene are MDHEN and SYDVKM. V lost 3 bases and J lost 6, with 14 bases in between. The CDR3 loop spans 14 amino acids. In DNA form, the CDR3 reads TGTGCCAGCAGTTTGTGGGGTGGGAAGAATGGCTACACCTTC. Translated: CASSLWGGKNGYTF.

The rearrangement links TRBV27 to TRBJ1-3; D ambiguous. With 5 bases removed from V and 2 bases from J, the gap between germline ends came to 7 bases. The CDR3 extends over 13 amino acids. CDR1 and CDR2 from the germline V gene are MNHEY and SMNVEV (reference sequence). The CDR3 here is CASSLHPGNTIYF. In DNA form, the CDR3 reads TGTGCCAGCAGTCTACACCCTGGAAACACCATATATTTT.

J is TRBJ1-1 and V is TRBV27; D remains unclear. The ends were cut back, 4 bases at V and 11 bases at J, with 20 bases in the middle. The CDR3 runs to 14 residues. Germline lookup yields CDR1 MNHEY and CDR2 SMNVEV (reference sequence). CDR3 loop: CASSSLQTSIRAFF. The CDR3 nucleotides are TGTGCCAGCAGTTCCCTTCAAACCTCAATCAGGGCTTTCTTT.

V is TRBV23-1 and J is TRBJ2-3; 9 nucleotides align to TRBD1. Being an ORF, TRBV23-1 has a function that is uncertain. After removal of 4 bases from V and 4 bases from J, the junction contained 12 bases not matched to a gene. This CDR3 has 17 residues. The CDR3 nucleotides are TGCGCCAGCAGTCCCCCCCACGGGACAGGGATCGCAGATACGCAGTATTTT. Its protein product is CASSPPHGTGIADTQYF.

This clone appeared a single time. The J gene is TRBJ1-3, the V gene TRBV30; D is unresolved. Trimming shortened V by 4 bases and J by 3 bases, and 10 bases separated the two germline ends. The germline V gene has CDR1 GTSNPN and CDR2 SVGIG (reference sequence). The CDR3 is 13 amino acids. CDR3 bases: TGTGCCTGGACTGTCGTCCGTGGAAACACCATATATTTT. Residues: CAWTVVRGNTIYF.

This clone was detected only a few times. The chain combines TRBV4-1 with TRBJ2-1; 11 bases map to TRBD2. The germline gives CDR1 MGHRA, CDR2 YSYEKL. CDR3 length: 16 residues. Unmatched junction bases numbered 7, after V lost 0 bases and J lost 9 bases. The CDR3 reads CASSQDRASGRTEQFF. In nucleotides, the CDR3 is TGCGCCAGCAGCCAAGATAGGGCTAGCGGGAGGACTGAGCAGTTCTTC.

The chain employs TRBV5-1 and TRBJ2-7; D possibly uses TRBD1 or TRBD2 (5 bases each). The V end lost 4 bases, the J end lost 2 bases, and 16 bases lay between the germline ends. The CDR3 extends over 15 amino acids. In germline, CDR1 is SGHRS, CDR2 YFSETQ. For the CDR3, the DNA is TGCGCCAGCAGCGCACTGTCCGGGACCACCTACGAGCAGTACTTC. Translation gives CASSALSGTTYEQYF.

This chain connects TRBV9 to TRBJ2-3, with 7 bases lining up with TRBD2. This CDR3 has 14 residues. The V segment lost 2 bases and the J segment 0 bases; nucleotides outside the gene matches: 0. Germline V gene data show CDR1 as SGDLS and CDR2 as YYNGEE. The CDR3 coding sequence is TGTGCCAGCAGCGTTAGCGGGAGCACAGATACGCAGTATTTT. This translates into CASSVSGSTDTQYF.

The chain is built from TRBV10-3 and TRBJ2-5; 9 bases line up with TRBD2. V lost 3 bases to trimming and J lost 4 bases; unmatched junction nucleotides: 6. Germline V gene lookup returns CDR1 ENHRY and CDR2 SYGVKD. CDR3 size: 15 residues. The CDR3 DNA reads as TGTGCCATCAGTGAATTAGCGGGAGTCCGAGAGACCCAGTACTTC. It translates to CAISELAGVRETQYF.

This sequence joins TRBV27 and TRBJ1-5, with 9 bases aligning to TRBD1. The CDR3 has 14 amino acids. Germline values: CDR1 MNHEY, CDR2 SMNVEV (reference sequence). Trimming at V came to 5 bases and at J to 7 bases, leaving 6 bases not matched to a gene. CDR3 in DNA: TGTGCCAGCAGTCCGGGACAGGGAGGCCAGCCCCAGCATTTT. Its translation: CASSPGQGGQPQHF.

The chain joins TRBV19 to TRBJ1-5; possibly TRBD1 for D (6 bases). This CDR3 contains 13 residues. The V and J ends lost 5 bases and 3 bases respectively, with 8 bases between them. CDR1 is LNHDA and CDR2 is SQIVND in the germline V gene (reference sequence). In DNA, the CDR3 is TGTGCCAGTAGTGGACAGTACAATCAGCCCCAGCATTTT. Translation gives CASSGQYNQPQHF.

This rearrangement joins TRBV10-2 to TRBJ1-3, with D possibly TRBD1 on 5 matching bases. Per the germline V gene, CDR1 is WSHSY and CDR2 is SAAADI. CDR3 length: 15 residues. Between the trimmed V and J ends, which lost 4 bases and 0 bases, there was a span of 10 bases. CDR3 loop: CASSARAYSGNTIYF. CDR3 bases: TGCGCCAGCAGTGCCAGGGCCTACTCTGGAAACACCATATATTTT.

The rearrangement uses TRBV10-3 and TRBJ2-3; D perhaps matches TRBD2 (5 bases). Germline assignment: CDR1 ENHRY and CDR2 SYGVKD. CDR3 length equals 12 residues. Trimming pared 10 bases from V and 3 bases from J, leaving 11 bases between. The CDR3 loop reads CATGLNTDTQYF. CDR3 DNA: TGTGCCACCGGACTGAATACAGATACGCAGTATTTT.

The V call is TRBV6-5, the J call TRBJ2-4; 8 nucleotides agree with TRBD1. This CDR3 is built from 15 residues. V gave up 1 base and J gave up 7 bases; unmatched junction bases: 6. Germline V gene data show CDR1 as MNHEY and CDR2 as SVGAGI. The CDR3 coding sequence is TGTGCCAGCAGTTACTATGGGACAGGCGGCAACATTCAGTACTTC. Protein sequence: CASSYYGTGGNIQYF.

The chain couples TRBV5-1 to TRBJ2-1; TRBD2 matches at 9 bases. The germline V gene has CDR1 SGHRS and CDR2 YFSETQ. The CDR3 extends over 15 amino acids. J gave up 5 bases and V 7 bases, and 10 bases lay outside the gene matches. The CDR3 region is CASALSSGTNNEQFF. For the CDR3, the DNA is TGCGCCAGCGCATTGTCTAGCGGGACTAACAATGAGCAGTTCTTC.

This clone is a singleton in its sample. The chain employs TRBV10-3 and TRBJ1-4, with D possibly matching TRBD1 (6 bases). Between the trimmed V and J ends, which lost 2 bases and 1 base, there was a span of 8 bases. Germline V gene lookup returns CDR1 ENHRY and CDR2 SYGVKD. The CDR3 sequence is 15 residues long. DNA of the CDR3: TGTGCCATCAGTGAGGAGGGGGGAACTAATGAAAAACTGTTTTTT. It specifies CAISEEGGTNEKLFF.

The chain combines TRBV28 with TRBJ1-5; D gene ambiguous. The CDR3 length is 13 residues. CDR1 is MDHEN, CDR2 SYDVKM, per germline. V lost 5 bases and J lost 1, with 6 bases in between. The CDR3 reads CASSLMSNQPQHF. The CDR3 nucleotides are TGTGCCAGCAGTCTAATGAGCAATCAGCCCCAGCATTTT.

The genes are TRBV28 and TRBJ2-5; D tentatively reads TRBD1 or TRBD2 (5 bases each). The V gene's germline CDR1 is MDHEN and CDR2 SYDVKM. The length of the CDR3 is 13 residues. CDR3 bases: TGTGCAATCAGAGGGGCCGGCCAAGAGACCCAGTACTTC. It specifies CAIRGAGQETQYF.

The chain is built from TRBV4-1 and TRBJ1-1; TRBD1 matches 10 bases. The CDR3 totals 16 residues. Germline trimming cut 4 bases from V and 0 bases from J; bases unmatched to any gene: 5. Germline lookup yields CDR1 MGHRA and CDR2 YSYEKL. The CDR3 sequence: CASSPRDRGLNTEAFF. The DNA for the CDR3 is TGCGCCAGCAGCCCCCGGGACAGGGGCCTGAACACTGAAGCTTTCTTT.

The chain links TRBV19 to TRBJ2-1; D possibly corresponds to TRBD1 (6 bases). V was trimmed by 5 bases and J by 9 bases, leaving 8 bases between them. The length of the CDR3 is 11 residues. CDR1 is LNHDA and CDR2 is SQIVND in the germline V gene (reference sequence). CDR3 bases: TGTGCCAGTAGTCACAGGGTTGAGCAGTTCTTC. Its protein is CASSHRVEQFF.

CDR3 sequence: CSVEGGPSRGYEQYF. In nucleotides, the CDR3 is TGCAGCGTTGAGGGGGGACCGAGCCGCGGCTACGAGCAGTACTTC. The V and J genes are TRBV29-1 and TRBJ2-7; possible D gene TRBD2, 6 bases. The CDR3 consists of 15 residues. CDR1 is SQVTM, CDR2 ANQGSEA, per germline. V was trimmed by 3 bases and J by 3 bases, leaving 18 bases between them.